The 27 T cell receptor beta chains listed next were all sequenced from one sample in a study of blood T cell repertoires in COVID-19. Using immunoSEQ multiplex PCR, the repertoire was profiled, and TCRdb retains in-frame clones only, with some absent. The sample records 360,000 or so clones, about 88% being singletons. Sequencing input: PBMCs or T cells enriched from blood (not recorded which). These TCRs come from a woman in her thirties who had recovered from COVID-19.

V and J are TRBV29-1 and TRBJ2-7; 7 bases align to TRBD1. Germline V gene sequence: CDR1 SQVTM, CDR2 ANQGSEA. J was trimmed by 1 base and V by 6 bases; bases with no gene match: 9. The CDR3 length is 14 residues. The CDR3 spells CSVTGTDNSYEQYF. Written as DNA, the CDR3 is TGCAGCGTGACAGGGACAGACAATTCCTACGAGCAGTACTTC.

The CDR3 DNA reads TGCGCCAGCAGCCCACAGGGTTTTGACTACGAGCAGTACTTC. Translation: CASSPQGFDYEQYF. The genes are TRBV5-1 and TRBJ2-7; D may be TRBD1 (6 bases). The CDR3 is 14 residues long. V lost 4 bases and J 3 bases, leaving 14 bases between the germline ends. Germline CDR1 is SGHRS and CDR2 is YFSETQ.

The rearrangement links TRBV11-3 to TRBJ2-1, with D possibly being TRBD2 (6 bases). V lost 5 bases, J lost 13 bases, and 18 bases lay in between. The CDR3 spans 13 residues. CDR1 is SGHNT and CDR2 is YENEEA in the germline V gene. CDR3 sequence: CASSPPPGTLQFF. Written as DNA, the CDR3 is TGTGCCAGCAGCCCGCCTCCCGGGACTTTACAGTTCTTC.

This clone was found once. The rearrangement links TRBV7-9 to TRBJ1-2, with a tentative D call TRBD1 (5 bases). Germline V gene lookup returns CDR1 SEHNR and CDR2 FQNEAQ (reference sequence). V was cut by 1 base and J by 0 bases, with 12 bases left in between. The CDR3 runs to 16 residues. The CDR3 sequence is CASSLEVGQTNYGYTF. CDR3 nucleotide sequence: TGTGCCAGCAGCTTAGAGGTGGGGCAGACTAACTATGGCTACACCTTC.

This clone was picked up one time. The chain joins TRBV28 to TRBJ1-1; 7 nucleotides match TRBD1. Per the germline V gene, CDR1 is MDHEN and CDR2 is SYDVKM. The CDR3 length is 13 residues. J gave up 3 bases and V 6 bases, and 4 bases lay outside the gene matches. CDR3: CASRSTGDTEAFF. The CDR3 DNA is TGTGCCAGCAGATCCACAGGGGACACTGAAGCTTTCTTT. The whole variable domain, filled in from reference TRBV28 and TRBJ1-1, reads DVKVTQSSRYLVKRTGEKVFLECVQDMDHENMFWYRQDPGLGLRLIYFSYDVKMKEKGDIPEGYSVSREKKERFSLILESASTNQTSMYLCASRSTGDTEAFFGQGTRLTVV.

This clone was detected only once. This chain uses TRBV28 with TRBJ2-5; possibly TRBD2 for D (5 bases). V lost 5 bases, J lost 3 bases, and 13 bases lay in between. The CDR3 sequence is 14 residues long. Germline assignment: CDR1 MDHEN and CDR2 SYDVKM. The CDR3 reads CASSRPEEKETQYF. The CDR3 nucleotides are TGTGCCAGCAGTCGGCCGGAGGAAAAAGAGACCCAGTACTTC.

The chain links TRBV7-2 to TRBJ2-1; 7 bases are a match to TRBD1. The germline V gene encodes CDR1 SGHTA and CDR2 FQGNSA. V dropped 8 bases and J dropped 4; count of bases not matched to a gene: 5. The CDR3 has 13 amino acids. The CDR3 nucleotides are TGTGCCAGCGGGGTGGGACAGTACAATGAGCAGTTCTTC. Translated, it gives CASGVGQYNEQFF.

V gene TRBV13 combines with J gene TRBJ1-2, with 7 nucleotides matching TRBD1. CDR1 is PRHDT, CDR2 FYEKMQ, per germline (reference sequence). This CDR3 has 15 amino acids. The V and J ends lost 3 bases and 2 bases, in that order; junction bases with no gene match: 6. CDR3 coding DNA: TGTGCCAGCAGCTTGTCGGGACAGCCGAACTATGGCTACACCTTC. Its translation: CASSLSGQPNYGYTF. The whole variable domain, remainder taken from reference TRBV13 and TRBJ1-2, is AAGVIQSPRHLIKEKRETATLKCYPIPRHDTVYWYQQGPGQDPQFLISFYEKMQSDKGSIPDRFSAQQFSDYHSELNMSSLELGDSALYFCASSLSGQPNYGYTFGSGTRLTVV.

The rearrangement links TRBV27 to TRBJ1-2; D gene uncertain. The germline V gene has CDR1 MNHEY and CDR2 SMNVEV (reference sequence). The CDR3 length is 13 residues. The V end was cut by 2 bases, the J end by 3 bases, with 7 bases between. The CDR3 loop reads CASSLSQYYGYTF. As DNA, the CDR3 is TGTGCCAGCAGTTTAAGTCAGTACTATGGCTACACCTTC.

The CDR3 sequence is CASSLARFGGGPNYEQYF. CDR3 in DNA: TGTGCCAGCAGCTTGGCCAGGTTTGGCGGGGGACCTAACTACGAGCAGTACTTC. This chain connects TRBV5-6 to TRBJ2-7; 7 bases fit TRBD2. The V and J ends lost 0 bases and 3 bases, in that order; junction bases with no gene match: 15. Germline V lookup: CDR1 SGHDT, CDR2 YYEEEE. CDR3 length equals 18 residues.

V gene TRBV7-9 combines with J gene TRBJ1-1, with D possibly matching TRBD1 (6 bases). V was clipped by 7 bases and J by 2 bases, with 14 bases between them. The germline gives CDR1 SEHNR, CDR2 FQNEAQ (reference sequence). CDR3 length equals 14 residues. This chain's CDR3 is CASTMGTPNTEAFF. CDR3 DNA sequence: TGTGCCAGCACAATGGGGACACCAAACACTGAAGCTTTCTTT.

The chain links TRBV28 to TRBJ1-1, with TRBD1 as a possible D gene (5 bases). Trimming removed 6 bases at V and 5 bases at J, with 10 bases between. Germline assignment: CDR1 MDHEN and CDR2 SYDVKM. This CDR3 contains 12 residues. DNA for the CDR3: TGTGCCAGCAGCGGGGGATGGACTGAAGCTTTCTTT. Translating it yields CASSGGWTEAFF.

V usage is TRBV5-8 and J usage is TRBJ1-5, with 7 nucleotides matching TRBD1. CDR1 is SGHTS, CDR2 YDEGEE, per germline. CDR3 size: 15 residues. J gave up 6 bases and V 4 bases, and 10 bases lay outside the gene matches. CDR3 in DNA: TGTGCCAGCAGCCCATCGACAGGGAGAACTCAGCCCCAGCATTTT. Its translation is CASSPSTGRTQPQHF. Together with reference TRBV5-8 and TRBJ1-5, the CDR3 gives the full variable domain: EAGVTQSPTHLIKTRGQQATLRCSPISGHTSVYWYQQALGLGLQFLLWYDEGEERNRGNFPPRFSGRQFPNYSSELNVNALELEDSALYLCASSPSTGRTQPQHFGDGTRLSIL.

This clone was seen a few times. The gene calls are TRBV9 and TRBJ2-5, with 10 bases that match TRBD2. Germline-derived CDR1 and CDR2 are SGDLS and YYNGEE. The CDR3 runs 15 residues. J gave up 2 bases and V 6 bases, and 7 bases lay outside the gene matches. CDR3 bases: TGTGCCAGCATCCCTGAGACTAGCGGGCAAGAGACCCAGTACTTC. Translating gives CASIPETSGQETQYF.

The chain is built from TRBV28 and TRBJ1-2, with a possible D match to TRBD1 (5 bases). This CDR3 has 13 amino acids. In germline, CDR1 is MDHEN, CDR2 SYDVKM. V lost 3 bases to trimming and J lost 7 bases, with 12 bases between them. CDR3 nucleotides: TGTGCCAGCAGTTTGGGCAGGGTAGGTGGCTACACCTTC. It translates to CASSLGRVGGYTF.

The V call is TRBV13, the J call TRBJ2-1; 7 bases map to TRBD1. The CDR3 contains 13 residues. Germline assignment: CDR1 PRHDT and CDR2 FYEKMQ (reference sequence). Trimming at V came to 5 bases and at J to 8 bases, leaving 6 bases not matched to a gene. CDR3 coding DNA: TGTGCCAGCAGCCCCGGACAGGATTATGAGCAGTTCTTC. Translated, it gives CASSPGQDYEQFF.

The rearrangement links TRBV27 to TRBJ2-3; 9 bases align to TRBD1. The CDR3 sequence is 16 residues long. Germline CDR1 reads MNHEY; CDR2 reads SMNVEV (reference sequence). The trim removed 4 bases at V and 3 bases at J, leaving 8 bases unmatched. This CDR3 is CASSSLYRGLTDTQYF. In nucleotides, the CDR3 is TGTGCCAGCAGTTCCCTCTACAGGGGGCTGACAGATACGCAGTATTTT.

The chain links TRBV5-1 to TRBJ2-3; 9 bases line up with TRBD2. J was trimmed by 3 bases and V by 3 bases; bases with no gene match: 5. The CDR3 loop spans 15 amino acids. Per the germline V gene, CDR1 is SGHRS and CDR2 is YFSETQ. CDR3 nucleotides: TGCGCCAGCAGCTCGGGTAGCGGGAGTACAGATACGCAGTATTTT. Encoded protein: CASSSGSGSTDTQYF. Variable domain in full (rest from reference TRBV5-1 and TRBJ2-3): KAGVTQTPRYLIKTRGQQVTLSCSPISGHRSVSWYQQTPGQGLQFLFEYFSETQRNKGNFPGRFSGRQFSNSRSEMNVSTLELGDSALYLCASSSGSGSTDTQYFGPGTRLTVL.

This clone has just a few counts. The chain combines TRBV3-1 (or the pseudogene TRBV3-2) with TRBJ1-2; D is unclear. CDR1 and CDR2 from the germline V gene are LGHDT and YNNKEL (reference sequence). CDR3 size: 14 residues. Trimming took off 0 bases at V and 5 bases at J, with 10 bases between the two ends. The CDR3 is CASSQEGSLYGYTF. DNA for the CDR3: TGTGCCAGCAGCCAAGAAGGGAGCTTGTATGGCTACACCTTC.

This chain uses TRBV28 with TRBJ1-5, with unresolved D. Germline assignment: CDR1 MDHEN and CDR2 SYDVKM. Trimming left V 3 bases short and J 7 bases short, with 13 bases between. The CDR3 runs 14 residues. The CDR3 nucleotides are TGTGCCAGCAGTTTTACGGGGATTAGACAGCCCCAGCATTTT. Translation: CASSFTGIRQPQHF. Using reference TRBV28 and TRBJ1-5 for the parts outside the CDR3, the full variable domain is DVKVTQSSRYLVKRTGEKVFLECVQDMDHENMFWYRQDPGLGLRLIYFSYDVKMKEKGDIPEGYSVSREKKERFSLILESASTNQTSMYLCASSFTGIRQPQHFGDGTRLSIL.

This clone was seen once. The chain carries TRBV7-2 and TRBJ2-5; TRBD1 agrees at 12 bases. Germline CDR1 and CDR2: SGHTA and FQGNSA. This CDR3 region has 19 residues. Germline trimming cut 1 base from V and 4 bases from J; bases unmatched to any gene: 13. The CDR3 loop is CASSLERGWDRGRGETQYF. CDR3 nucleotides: TGTGCCAGCAGCTTAGAGCGGGGGTGGGACAGGGGGCGTGGAGAGACCCAGTACTTC.

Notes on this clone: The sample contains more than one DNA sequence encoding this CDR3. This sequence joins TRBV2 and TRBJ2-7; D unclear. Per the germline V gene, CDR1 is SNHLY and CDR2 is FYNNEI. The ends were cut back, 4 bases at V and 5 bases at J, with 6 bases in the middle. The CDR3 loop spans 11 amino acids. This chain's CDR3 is CASSVSDEQYF. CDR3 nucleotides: TGTGCCAGCAGTGTAAGCGACGAGCAGTACTTC.

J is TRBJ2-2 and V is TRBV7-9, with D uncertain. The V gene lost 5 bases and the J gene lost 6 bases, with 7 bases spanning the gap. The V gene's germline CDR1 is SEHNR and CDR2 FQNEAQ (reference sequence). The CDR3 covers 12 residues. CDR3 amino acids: CASSVSSGELFF. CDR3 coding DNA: TGTGCCAGCAGCGTTAGCTCCGGGGAGCTGTTTTTT. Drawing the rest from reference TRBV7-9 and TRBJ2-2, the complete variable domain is DTGVSQNPRHKITKRGQNVTFRCDPISEHNRLYWYRQTLGQGPEFLTYFQNEAQLEKSRLLSDRFSAERPKGSFSTLEIQRTEQGDSAMYLCASSVSSGELFFGEGSRLTVL.

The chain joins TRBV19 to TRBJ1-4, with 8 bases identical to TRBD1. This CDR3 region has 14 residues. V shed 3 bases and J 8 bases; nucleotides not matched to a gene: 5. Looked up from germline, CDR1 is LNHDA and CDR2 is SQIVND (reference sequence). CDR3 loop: CASSMGQAWEKLFF. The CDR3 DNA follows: TGTGCCAGTAGTATGGGACAGGCCTGGGAAAAACTGTTTTTT.

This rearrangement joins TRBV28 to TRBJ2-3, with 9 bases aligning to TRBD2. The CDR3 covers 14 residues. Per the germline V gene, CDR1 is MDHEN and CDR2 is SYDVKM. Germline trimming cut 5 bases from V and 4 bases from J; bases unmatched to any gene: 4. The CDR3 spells CASSRGGAPDTQYF. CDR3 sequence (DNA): TGTGCCAGCAGTCGCGGGGGGGCACCAGATACGCAGTATTTT.

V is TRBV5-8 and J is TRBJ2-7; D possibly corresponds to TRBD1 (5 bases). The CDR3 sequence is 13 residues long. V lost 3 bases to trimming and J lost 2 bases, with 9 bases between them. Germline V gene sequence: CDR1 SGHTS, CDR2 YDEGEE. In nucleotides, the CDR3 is TGTGCCAGCAGCTCGACAGTGCCCTACGAGCAGTACTTC. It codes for CASSSTVPYEQYF.

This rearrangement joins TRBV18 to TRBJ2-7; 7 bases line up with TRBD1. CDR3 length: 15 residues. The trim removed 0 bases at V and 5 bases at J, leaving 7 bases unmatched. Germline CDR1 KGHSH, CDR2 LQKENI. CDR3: CASSPPNRGDDEQYF. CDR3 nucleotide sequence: TGTGCCAGCTCACCACCGAACAGGGGAGATGACGAGCAGTACTTC.